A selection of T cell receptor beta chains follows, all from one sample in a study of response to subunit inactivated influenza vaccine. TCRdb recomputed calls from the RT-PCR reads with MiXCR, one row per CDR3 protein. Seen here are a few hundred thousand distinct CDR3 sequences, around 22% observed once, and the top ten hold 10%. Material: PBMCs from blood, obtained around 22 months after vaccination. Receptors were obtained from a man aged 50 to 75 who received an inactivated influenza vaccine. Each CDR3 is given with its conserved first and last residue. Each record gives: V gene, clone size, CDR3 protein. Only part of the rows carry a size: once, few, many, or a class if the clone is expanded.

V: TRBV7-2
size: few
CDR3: CASSLRELGFGGYTF

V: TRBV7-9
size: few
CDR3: CASSPGQGPYEQYF

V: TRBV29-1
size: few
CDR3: CSVADTGELFF

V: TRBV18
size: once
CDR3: CASSPPGTVGIEAFF

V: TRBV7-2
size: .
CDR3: CASSLGNTVDTQYF

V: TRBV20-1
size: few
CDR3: CSARPGQGMGGYTF

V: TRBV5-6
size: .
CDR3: CASSSWGFLSNQPQHF

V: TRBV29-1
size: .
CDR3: CSVGISSYNEQFF

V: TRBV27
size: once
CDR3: CASSQGQGAWETQYF

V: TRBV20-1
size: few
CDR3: CSARDPVGQGLNTEAFF

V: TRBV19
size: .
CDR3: CASRQGGQVNTEAFF

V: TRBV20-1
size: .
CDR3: CSGRIGNIQYF

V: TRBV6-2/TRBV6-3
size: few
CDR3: CASSSPGPARTF

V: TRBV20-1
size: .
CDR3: CSARDTGSGQSYPNQPQHF

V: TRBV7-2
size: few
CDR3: CASSLDGRGNGYTF